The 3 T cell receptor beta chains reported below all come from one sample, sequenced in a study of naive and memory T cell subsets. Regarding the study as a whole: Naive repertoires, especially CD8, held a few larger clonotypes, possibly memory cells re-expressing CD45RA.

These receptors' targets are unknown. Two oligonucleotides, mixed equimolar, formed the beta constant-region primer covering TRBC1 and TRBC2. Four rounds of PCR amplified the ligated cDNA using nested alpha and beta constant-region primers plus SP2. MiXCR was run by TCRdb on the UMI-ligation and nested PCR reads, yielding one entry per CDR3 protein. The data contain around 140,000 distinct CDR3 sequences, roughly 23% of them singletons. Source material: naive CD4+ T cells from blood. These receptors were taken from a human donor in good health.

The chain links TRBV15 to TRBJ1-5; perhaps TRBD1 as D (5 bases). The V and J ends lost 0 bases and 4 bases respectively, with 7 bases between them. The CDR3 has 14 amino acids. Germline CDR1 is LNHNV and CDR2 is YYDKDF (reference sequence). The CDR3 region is CATSREGGNQPQHF. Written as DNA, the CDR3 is TGTGCCACCAGCAGAGAGGGGGGGAATCAGCCCCAGCATTTT.

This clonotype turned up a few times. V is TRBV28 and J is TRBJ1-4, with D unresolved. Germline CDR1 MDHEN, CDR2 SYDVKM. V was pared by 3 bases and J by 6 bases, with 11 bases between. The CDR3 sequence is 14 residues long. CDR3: CASSFARRDEKLFF. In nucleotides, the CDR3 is TGTGCCAGCAGTTTCGCTAGGCGAGATGAAAAACTGTTTTTT.

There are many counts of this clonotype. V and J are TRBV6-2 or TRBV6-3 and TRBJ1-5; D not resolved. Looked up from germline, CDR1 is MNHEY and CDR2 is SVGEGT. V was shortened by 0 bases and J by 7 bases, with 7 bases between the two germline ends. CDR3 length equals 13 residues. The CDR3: CASSYSPGQPQHF. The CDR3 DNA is TGTGCCAGCAGTTACTCTCCTGGCCAGCCCCAGCATTTT.